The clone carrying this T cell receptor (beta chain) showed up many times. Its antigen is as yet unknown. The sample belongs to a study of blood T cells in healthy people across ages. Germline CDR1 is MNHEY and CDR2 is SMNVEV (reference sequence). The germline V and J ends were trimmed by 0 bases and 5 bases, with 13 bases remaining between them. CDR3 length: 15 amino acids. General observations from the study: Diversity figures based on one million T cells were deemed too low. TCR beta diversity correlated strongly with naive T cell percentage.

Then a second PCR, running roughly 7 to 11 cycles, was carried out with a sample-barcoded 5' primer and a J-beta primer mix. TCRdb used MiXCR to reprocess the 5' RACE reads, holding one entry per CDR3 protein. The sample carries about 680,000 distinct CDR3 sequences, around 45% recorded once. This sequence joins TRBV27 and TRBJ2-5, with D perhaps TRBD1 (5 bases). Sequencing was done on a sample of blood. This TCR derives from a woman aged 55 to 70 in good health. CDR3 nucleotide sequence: TGTGCCAGCAGTTTATCGTACCGGACATACGAGACCCAGTACTTC. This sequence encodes CASSLSYRTYETQYF.